This record looks at one T cell receptor (beta chain) sequence and its context. The antigen is not known. The data were taken from a study of cytomegalovirus exposure and HLA in healthy donors. Trimming pared 3 bases from V and 0 bases from J, leaving 11 bases between. The germline V gene has CDR1 MRHNA and CDR2 SNTAGT. The CDR3 runs 15 residues. Study-wide results and caveats: Specificity for CMV antigens was confirmed in vitro for three of the CMV-associated chains. The classifier reportedly diagnosed cytomegalovirus status with high sensitivity and specificity.

Profiled with immunoSEQ multiplex PCR; TCRdb holds only in-frame clones, not every one. The data show 150,000 to 200,000 clones, just under 85% seen once. This chain uses TRBV6-4 with TRBJ1-1; weak D call: TRBD1 (5 bases). The receptor comes from a man under 40 in good health and CMV-seropositive. Sequenced input: PBMCs. In nucleotides, the CDR3 is TGTGCCAGCAGTGAAAGGCAGGGTATGAACACTGAAGCTTTCTTT. It encodes CASSERQGMNTEAFF.